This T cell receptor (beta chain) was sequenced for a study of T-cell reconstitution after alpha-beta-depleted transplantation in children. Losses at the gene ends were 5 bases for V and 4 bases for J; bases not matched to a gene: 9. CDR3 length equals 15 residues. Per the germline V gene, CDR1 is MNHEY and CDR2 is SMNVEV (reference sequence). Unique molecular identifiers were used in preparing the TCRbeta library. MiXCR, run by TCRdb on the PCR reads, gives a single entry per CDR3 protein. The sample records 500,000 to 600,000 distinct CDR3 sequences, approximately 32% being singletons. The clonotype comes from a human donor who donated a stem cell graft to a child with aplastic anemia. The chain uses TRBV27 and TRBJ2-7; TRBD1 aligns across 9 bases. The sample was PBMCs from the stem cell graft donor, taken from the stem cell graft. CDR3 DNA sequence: TGTGCCAGCAGTGGCCTCCGGGACAGGGCTTACGAGCAGTACTTC. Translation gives CASSGLRDRAYEQYF.